Presented here are 29 T cell receptor beta chains from one specimen sequenced in a study of blood T cell repertoires in COVID-19. Sequenced by immunoSEQ multiplex PCR; TCRdb stores in-frame clones only, minus some. The sample carries 130,000 or so clones, around 78% recorded once. The source material was peripheral blood. The receptor source for this set is a human donor in a cohort sampled during active COVID-19.

The rearrangement joins TRBV30 to TRBJ2-1; a weak D match, TRBD1 (5 bases). V was cut by 2 bases and J by 6 bases, with 8 bases left in between. Germline loops: CDR1 GTSNPN, CDR2 SVGIG (reference sequence). This CDR3 has 12 residues. The CDR3 sequence: CAWSTGGNEQFF. The CDR3 DNA reads TGTGCCTGGAGTACAGGCGGCAATGAGCAGTTCTTC.

This clone was found once. The CDR3 region has the DNA TGTGCCAGCAGTTTGGCGACAGGGGGTCCGAGTAAGACCCAGTACTTC. Its translation: CASSLATGGPSKTQYF. V usage is TRBV27 and J usage is TRBJ2-5; 9 bases map to TRBD1. Germline V gene data show CDR1 as MNHEY and CDR2 as SMNVEV (reference sequence). The CDR3 covers 16 residues. The V and J ends lost 3 bases and 6 bases, in that order; junction bases with no gene match: 11.

J is TRBJ1-2 and V is TRBV10-3; TRBD1 is a possible D gene (6 bases). V was shortened by 2 bases and J by 2 bases, with 9 bases between the two germline ends. CDR3 length: 14 residues. CDR1 is ENHRY and CDR2 is SYGVKD in the germline V gene. The CDR3 DNA follows: TGTGCCATCAGTGAGATCGGACAGAACTATGGCTACACCTTC. Residues: CAISEIGQNYGYTF.

This chain uses TRBV7-9 with TRBJ2-5, with D possibly matching TRBD1 (5 bases). V was clipped by 1 base and J by 0 bases, with 9 bases between them. Germline assignment: CDR1 SEHNR and CDR2 FQNEAQ (reference sequence). The CDR3 loop spans 15 amino acids. The CDR3 DNA follows: TGTGCCAGCAGCTTAGGTTCAGGGTACCAAGAGACCCAGTACTTC. Translating gives CASSLGSGYQETQYF.

The chain employs TRBV10-3 and TRBJ2-1; 8 bases align to TRBD2. CDR1 and CDR2 (germline): ENHRY, SYGVKD. V shed 3 bases, J shed 8 bases, and the junction held 9 bases outside the gene matches. The CDR3 spans 15 residues. The CDR3 DNA is TGTGCCATCAGTGAAGGGTTCGGGGGGGCGGATGAGCAGTTCTTC. Encoded protein: CAISEGFGGADEQFF.

The chain links TRBV12-5 to TRBJ2-7, with TRBD1 matching 10 bases. Trimming removed 6 bases from V and 1 base from J; junction bases left unmatched: 12. This CDR3 comprises 17 residues. CDR1 is LGHNT, CDR2 FRNRAP, per germline. CDR3 in amino acids: CASGSNSGTGVSYEQYF. For the CDR3, the DNA is TGTGCTAGTGGCTCTAATTCCGGGACAGGGGTATCCTACGAGCAGTACTTC. The full variable domain, its missing parts supplied by reference TRBV12-5 and TRBJ2-7, is DARVTQTPRHKVTEMGQEVTMRCQPILGHNTVFWYRQTMMQGLELLAYFRNRAPLDDSGMPKDRFSAEMPDATLATLKIQPSEPRDSAVYFCASGSNSGTGVSYEQYFGPGTRLTVT.

The V and J genes are TRBV6-5 and TRBJ2-3; D unclear. This CDR3 is 15 amino acids long. The V end lost 4 bases, the J end lost 3 bases, and 14 bases lay between the germline ends. Germline V gene data show CDR1 as MNHEY and CDR2 as SVGAGI. For the CDR3, the DNA is TGTGCCAGCAGTTCAGCTCAGGTCGGAACAGATACGCAGTATTTT. Translated, it gives CASSSAQVGTDTQYF.

In its sample, this clone was seen a few times. The chain recombines TRBV19 with TRBJ2-6; D gene uncertain. The CDR3 runs 16 residues. V was trimmed by 1 base and J by 0 bases, leaving 7 bases between them. Germline V gives CDR1 LNHDA, CDR2 SQIVND (reference sequence). CDR3 residues: CASSIAKISGANVLTF. As DNA, the CDR3 is TGTGCCAGTAGTATAGCTAAGATCTCTGGGGCCAACGTCCTGACTTTC.

A few counts support this clone. The rearrangement uses TRBV4-1 and TRBJ1-3; D not certain. The germline gives CDR1 MGHRA, CDR2 YSYEKL. CDR3 length: 17 residues. The V and J ends lost 0 bases and 6 bases respectively, with 18 bases between them. The CDR3, as DNA: TGCGCCAGCAGCCAAGAAGAGTTGGCAGGTGGTTCAAACACCATATATTTT. Amino acid sequence: CASSQEELAGGSNTIYF.

This sequence joins TRBV7-3 and TRBJ2-5, with 9 nucleotides matching TRBD1. Germline V gene lookup returns CDR1 SGHTA and CDR2 FQGTGA. V lost 4 bases, J lost 2 bases, and 5 bases stayed unmatched. The CDR3 extends over 15 amino acids. Here the CDR3 reads CASSSGQGRQETQYF. The CDR3 DNA sequence: TGTGCCAGCAGCTCAGGACAGGGGAGGCAAGAGACCCAGTACTTC.

The chain uses TRBV7-8 and TRBJ2-3, with D perhaps matching TRBD2 (6 bases). The V gene's germline CDR1 is SGHVS and CDR2 FQNEAQ. This CDR3 region has 17 residues. Between the trimmed V and J ends, which lost 2 bases and 3 bases, there was a span of 18 bases. The CDR3 DNA reads as TGTGCCAGCAGCTTATTCGGGGGTGGGGGAAGGACAGATACGCAGTATTTT. Amino acids: CASSLFGGGGRTDTQYF.

V is TRBV5-4 and J is TRBJ2-7, with a tentative D call TRBD1 (5 bases). The CDR3 runs to 14 residues. Per germline, CDR1 SGHNT and CDR2 YYREEE (reference sequence). Trimming removed 2 bases at V and 1 base at J, with 10 bases between. The CDR3 region is CASSFPDSSYEQYF. DNA of the CDR3: TGTGCCAGCAGCTTTCCTGACAGTTCCTACGAGCAGTACTTC.

This chain links TRBV6-4 with TRBJ1-6; the match to TRBD1 covers 9 bases. After removal of 6 bases from V and 6 bases from J, the junction contained 6 bases not matched to a gene. CDR1 and CDR2 (germline): MRHNA, SNTAGT. This CDR3 comprises 15 residues. Here the CDR3 reads CASRAGQGTNSPLHF. For the CDR3, the DNA is TGTGCCAGCAGGGCGGGACAGGGAACTAATTCACCCCTCCACTTT.

This clone has more than one count but fewer than ten. The chain combines TRBV7-8 with TRBJ1-1; 7 bases are a match to TRBD1. The CDR3 contains 16 residues. Germline V gene lookup returns CDR1 SGHVS and CDR2 FQNEAQ. The junction had 9 bases not matched to a gene; V was cut back by 5 bases and J by 0 bases. The CDR3 sequence: CASSREAGTVNTEAFF. CDR3 bases: TGTGCCAGCAGCCGAGAAGCCGGGACAGTGAACACTGAAGCTTTCTTT. The full variable domain, in which reference TRBV7-8 and TRBJ1-1 provide the parts outside the CDR3, is GAGVSQSPRYKVAKRGQDVALRCDPISGHVSLFWYQQALGQGPEFLTYFQNEAQLDKSGLPSDRFFAERPEGSVSTLKIQRTQQEDSAVYLCASSREAGTVNTEAFFGQGTRLTVV.

The CDR3 loop is CASSYSGRQGDEQFF. Written as DNA, the CDR3 is TGTGCCAGCAGTTACTCGGGAAGGCAGGGGGACGAGCAGTTCTTC. This rearrangement joins TRBV6-5 to TRBJ2-1; 7 bases match TRBD1. This CDR3 contains 15 residues. Per germline, CDR1 MNHEY and CDR2 SVGAGI. The ends lost 0 bases at V and 10 bases at J; junction bases unmatched: 9.

This chain uses TRBV7-3 with TRBJ2-3; TRBD1 aligns across 10 bases. Unmatched junction bases numbered 4, after V lost 5 bases and J lost 5 bases. CDR1 SGHTA and CDR2 FQGTGA come from the germline V gene. CDR3 size: 14 residues. The CDR3 region is CASSQDRGRDTQYF. The CDR3, as DNA: TGTGCCAGCAGCCAAGACAGGGGGCGAGATACGCAGTATTTT.

This chain uses TRBV6-6 with TRBJ2-7; 10 nucleotides agree with TRBD1. The ends lost 4 bases at V and 3 bases at J; junction bases unmatched: 6. This CDR3 is built from 15 residues. Germline CDR1 is MNHNY and CDR2 is SVGAGI (reference sequence). The CDR3 DNA reads TGTGCCAGCAGTTCCCCCGGGACAGGGGTCTACGAGCAGTACTTC. Translating it yields CASSSPGTGVYEQYF.

The chain uses TRBV28 and TRBJ2-7, with 10 bases fitting TRBD1. Germline V gene lookup returns CDR1 MDHEN and CDR2 SYDVKM. V shed 3 bases and J 4 bases; nucleotides not matched to a gene: 6. The CDR3 sequence is 15 residues long. CDR3 loop: CASSFLGTGVYEQYF. The CDR3 bases are TGTGCCAGCAGTTTCCTAGGGACAGGGGTTTACGAGCAGTACTTC.

J is TRBJ1-1 and V is TRBV5-1, with D tentatively TRBD1 (5 bases). This CDR3 contains 15 residues. V lost 0 bases and J 0 bases, leaving 9 bases between the germline ends. In germline, CDR1 is SGHRS, CDR2 YFSETQ. CDR3 protein: CASSLVGGLNTEAFF. For the CDR3, the DNA is TGCGCCAGCAGCTTGGTGGGGGGGTTGAACACTGAAGCTTTCTTT.

The V and J genes are TRBV3-1 (or the pseudogene TRBV3-2) and TRBJ2-5; D is ambiguous. V was pared by 4 bases and J by 1 base, with 7 bases between. CDR1 LGHDT and CDR2 YNNKEL come from the germline V gene (reference sequence). The CDR3 consists of 13 residues. Here the CDR3 reads CASSPHPQETQYF. The DNA for the CDR3 is TGTGCCAGCAGCCCCCATCCCCAAGAGACCCAGTACTTC.

V usage is TRBV29-1 and J usage is TRBJ2-3; 10 nucleotides align to TRBD2. The CDR3 length is 15 residues. Germline V lookup: CDR1 SQVTM, CDR2 ANQGSEA. V dropped 5 bases and J dropped 5; count of bases not matched to a gene: 10. CDR3 region: CSVQRAGGPGDTQYF. CDR3 nucleotides: TGCAGCGTTCAAAGAGCGGGGGGGCCGGGAGATACGCAGTATTTT.

The chain is built from TRBV6-5 and TRBJ1-5; 7 positions agree with TRBD1. There are 14 residues in the CDR3. Trimming cost V 6 bases and J 6 bases; bases outside gene matches: 8. In germline, CDR1 is MNHEY, CDR2 SVGAGI. The CDR3 region has the DNA TGTGCCAGCAGCCGAGGGGGCGCGCCTCAGCCCCAGCATTTT. Its translation is CASSRGGAPQPQHF.

The rearrangement uses TRBV29-1 and TRBJ1-2, with D tentatively TRBD1 (6 bases). This CDR3 has 13 amino acids. Trimming took off 7 bases at V and 2 bases at J, with 14 bases between the two ends. CDR1 and CDR2 from the germline V gene are SQVTM and ANQGSEA. CDR3 sequence reads: CSAPQGTNYGYTF. Here the CDR3 DNA reads TGCAGCGCCCCCCAGGGGACGAACTATGGCTACACCTTC.

The chain couples TRBV5-1 to TRBJ1-4; a possible D gene is TRBD1 (6 bases). CDR1 and CDR2 from the germline V gene are SGHRS and YFSETQ. V gave up 3 bases and J gave up 6 bases, with 15 bases separating them. The CDR3 extends over 15 amino acids. CDR3 sequence (DNA): TGCGCCAGCAGCTCCAGGGGCGACTACGATGAAAAACTGTTTTTT. Its translation: CASSSRGDYDEKLFF.

The genes are TRBV6-5 and TRBJ2-1, with 10 bases aligning to TRBD2. The CDR3 runs to 16 residues. After removal of 2 bases from V and 10 bases from J, the junction contained 11 bases not matched to a gene. Germline V gene sequence: CDR1 MNHEY, CDR2 SVGAGI. CDR3 sequence reads: CASSYRWLAGVREQFF. The CDR3 nucleotides are TGTGCCAGCAGTTACCGGTGGCTAGCGGGGGTTCGGGAGCAGTTCTTC.

This clone came up once. The chain combines TRBV6-6 with TRBJ1-5, with D perhaps TRBD1 (5 bases). The CDR3 sequence is 13 residues long. Germline CDR1 is MNHNY and CDR2 is SVGAGI (reference sequence). Trimming removed 7 bases at V and 7 bases at J, with 14 bases between. The CDR3 coding sequence is TGTGCCAGCAATTGGGGCGAGGAACAGCCCCAGCATTTT. Encoded protein: CASNWGEEQPQHF.

This clone was seen only once. This sequence joins TRBV7-6 and TRBJ1-2; TRBD1 aligns across 7 bases. The V gene end was trimmed by 5 bases and the J gene end by 6 bases; junction bases not matched to a gene: 9. CDR1 is SGHVS, CDR2 FNYEAQ, per germline. The CDR3 has 14 amino acids. The CDR3 here is CASSPGTATDGYTF. In nucleotides, the CDR3 is TGTGCCAGCAGCCCTGGGACAGCCACCGATGGCTACACCTTC.

DNA for the CDR3: TGTGCCAGCGACGGGACAGGGGGCAACACTGAAGCTTTCTTT. Its translation is CASDGTGGNTEAFF. The J gene is TRBJ1-1, the V gene TRBV2; 12 nucleotides agree with TRBD1. CDR3 size: 14 residues. V trimming: 8 bases; J trimming: 2 bases; junction bases outside the gene matches: 3. CDR1 SNHLY and CDR2 FYNNEI come from the germline V gene.

J is TRBJ2-1 and V is TRBV5-1; 7 bases match TRBD2. Per the germline V gene, CDR1 is SGHRS and CDR2 is YFSETQ. The CDR3 has 16 residues. J was trimmed by 2 bases and V by 4 bases; bases with no gene match: 9. The CDR3 here is CASSLLGLVAYNEQFF. DNA of the CDR3: TGCGCCAGCAGCCTATTAGGACTAGTGGCCTACAATGAGCAGTTCTTC.